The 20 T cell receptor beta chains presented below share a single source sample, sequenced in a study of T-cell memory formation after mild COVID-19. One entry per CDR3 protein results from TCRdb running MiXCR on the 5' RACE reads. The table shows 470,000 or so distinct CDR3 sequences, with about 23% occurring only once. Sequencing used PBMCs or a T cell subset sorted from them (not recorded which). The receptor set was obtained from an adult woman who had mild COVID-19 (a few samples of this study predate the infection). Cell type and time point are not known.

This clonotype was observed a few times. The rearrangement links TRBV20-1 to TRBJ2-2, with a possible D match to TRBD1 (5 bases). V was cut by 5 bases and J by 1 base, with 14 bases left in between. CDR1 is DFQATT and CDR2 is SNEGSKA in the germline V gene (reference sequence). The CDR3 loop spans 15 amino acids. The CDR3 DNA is TGCAGTGCTCCACCTAGGGGCAGGAACACCGGGGAGCTGTTTTTT. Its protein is CSAPPRGRNTGELFF.

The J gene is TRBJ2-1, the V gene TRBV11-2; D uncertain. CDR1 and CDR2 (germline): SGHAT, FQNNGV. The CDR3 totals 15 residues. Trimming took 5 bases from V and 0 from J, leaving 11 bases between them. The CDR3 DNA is TGTGCCAGCAGCCCGCGAGCCGGCTCCTACAATGAGCAGTTCTTC. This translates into CASSPRAGSYNEQFF. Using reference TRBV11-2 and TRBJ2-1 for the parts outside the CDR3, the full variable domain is EAGVAQSPRYKIIEKRQSVAFWCNPISGHATLYWYQQILGQGPKLLIQFQNNGVVDDSQLPKDRFSAERLKGVDSTLKIQPAKLEDSAVYLCASSPRAGSYNEQFFGPGTRLTVL.

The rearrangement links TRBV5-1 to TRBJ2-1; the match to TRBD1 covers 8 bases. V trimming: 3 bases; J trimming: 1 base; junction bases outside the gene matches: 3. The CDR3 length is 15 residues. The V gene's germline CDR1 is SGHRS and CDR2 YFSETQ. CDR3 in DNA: TGCGCCAGCAGCTACCGGACAGGGTCCTACAATGAGCAGTTCTTC. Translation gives CASSYRTGSYNEQFF.

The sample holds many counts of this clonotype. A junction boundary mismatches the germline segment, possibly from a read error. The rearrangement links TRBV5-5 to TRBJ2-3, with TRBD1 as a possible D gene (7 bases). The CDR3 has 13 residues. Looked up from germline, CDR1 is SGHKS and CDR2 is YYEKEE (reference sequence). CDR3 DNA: TGTGCCAGCAGTCAGGGGGGCGCGAACCCCTCGGATTTT. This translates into CASSQGGANPSDF.

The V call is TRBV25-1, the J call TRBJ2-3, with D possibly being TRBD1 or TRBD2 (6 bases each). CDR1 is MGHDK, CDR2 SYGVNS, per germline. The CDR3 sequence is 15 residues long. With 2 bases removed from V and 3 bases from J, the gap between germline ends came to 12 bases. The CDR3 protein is CASSERGRGTDTQYF. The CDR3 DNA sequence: TGTGCCAGCAGTGAACGGGGGCGAGGGACAGATACGCAGTATTTT.

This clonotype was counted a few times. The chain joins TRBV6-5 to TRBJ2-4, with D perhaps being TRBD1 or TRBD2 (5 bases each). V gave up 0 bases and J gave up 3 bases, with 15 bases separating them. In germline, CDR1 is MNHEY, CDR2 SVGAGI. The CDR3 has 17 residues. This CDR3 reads CASSYSGTRGGKNIQYF. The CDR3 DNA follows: TGTGCCAGCAGTTACTCAGGGACCCGCGGCGGCAAAAACATTCAGTACTTC.

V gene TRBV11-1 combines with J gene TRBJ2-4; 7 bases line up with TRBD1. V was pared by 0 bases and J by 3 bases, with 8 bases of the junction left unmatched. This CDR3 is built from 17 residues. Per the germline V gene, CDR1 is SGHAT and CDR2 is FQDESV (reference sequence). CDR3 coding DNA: TGTGCCAGCAGCTTAGCCCGATCGACAGGGAGCAAAAACATTCAGTACTTC. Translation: CASSLARSTGSKNIQYF.

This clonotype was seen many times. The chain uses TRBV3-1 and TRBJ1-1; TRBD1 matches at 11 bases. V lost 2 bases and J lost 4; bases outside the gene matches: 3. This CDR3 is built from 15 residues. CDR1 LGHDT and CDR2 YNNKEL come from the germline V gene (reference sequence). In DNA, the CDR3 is TGTGCCAGCAGCCAACTTGGGACAGGGGGCACTGAAGCTTTCTTT. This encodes CASSQLGTGGTEAFF.

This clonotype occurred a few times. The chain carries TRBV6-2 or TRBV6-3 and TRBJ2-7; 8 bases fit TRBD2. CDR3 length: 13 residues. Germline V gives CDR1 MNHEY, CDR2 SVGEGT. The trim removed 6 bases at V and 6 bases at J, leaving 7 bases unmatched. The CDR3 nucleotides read TGTGCCAGCAGAGAGCGGGAGCTTGCCGAGCAGTACTTC. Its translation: CASRERELAEQYF.

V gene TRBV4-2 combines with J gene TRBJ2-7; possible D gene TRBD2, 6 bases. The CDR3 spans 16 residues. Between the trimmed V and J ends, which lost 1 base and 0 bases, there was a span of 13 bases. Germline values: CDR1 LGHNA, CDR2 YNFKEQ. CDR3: CASSQGSGLGSYEQYF. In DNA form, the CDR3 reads TGTGCCAGCAGCCAAGGTTCGGGACTCGGCTCCTACGAGCAGTACTTC.

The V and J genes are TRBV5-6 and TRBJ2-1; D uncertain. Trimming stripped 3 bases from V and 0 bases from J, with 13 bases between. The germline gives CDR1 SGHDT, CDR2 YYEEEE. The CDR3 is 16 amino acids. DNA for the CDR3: TGTGCCAGCAGCTCGGTGGGCCCGAGCTCCTACAATGAGCAGTTCTTC. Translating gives CASSSVGPSSYNEQFF.

The CDR3 DNA reads TGTGCCAGCAGCGTGACAGGGGCTGGTGGCACTGAAGCTTTCTTT. The encoded protein is CASSVTGAGGTEAFF. The gene calls are TRBV9 and TRBJ1-1; 8 bases line up with TRBD1. Per germline, CDR1 SGDLS and CDR2 YYNGEE. CDR3 length: 15 amino acids. With V trimmed by 2 bases and J by 4 bases, 7 bases remained unmatched.

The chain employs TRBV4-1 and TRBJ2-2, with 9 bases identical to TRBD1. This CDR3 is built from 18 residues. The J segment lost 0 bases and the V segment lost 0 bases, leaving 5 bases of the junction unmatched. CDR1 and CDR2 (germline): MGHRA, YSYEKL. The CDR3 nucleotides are TGCGCCAGCAGCCAAGAGTACAGGGGGCCCGCGAACACCGGGGAGCTGTTTTTT. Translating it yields CASSQEYRGPANTGELFF.

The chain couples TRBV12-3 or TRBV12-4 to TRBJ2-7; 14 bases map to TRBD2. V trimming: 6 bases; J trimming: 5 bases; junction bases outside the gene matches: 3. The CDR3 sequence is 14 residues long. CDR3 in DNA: TGTGCCAGCAGGGGACTAGCGGGAGCGAACGAGCAGTACTTC. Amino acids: CASRGLAGANEQYF.

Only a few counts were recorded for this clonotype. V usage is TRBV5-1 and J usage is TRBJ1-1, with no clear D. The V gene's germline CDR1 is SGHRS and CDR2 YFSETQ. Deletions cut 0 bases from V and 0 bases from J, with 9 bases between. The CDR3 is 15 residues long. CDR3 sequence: CASSLDGSMNTEAFF. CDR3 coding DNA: TGCGCCAGCAGCTTGGATGGCAGCATGAACACTGAAGCTTTCTTT.

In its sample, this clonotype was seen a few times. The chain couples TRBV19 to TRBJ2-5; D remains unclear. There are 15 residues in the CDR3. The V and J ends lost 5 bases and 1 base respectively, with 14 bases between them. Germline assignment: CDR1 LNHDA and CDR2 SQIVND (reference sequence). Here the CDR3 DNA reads TGTGCCAGTAGTCTTATAAGGTCGGCCCAAGAGACCCAGTACTTC. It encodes CASSLIRSAQETQYF.

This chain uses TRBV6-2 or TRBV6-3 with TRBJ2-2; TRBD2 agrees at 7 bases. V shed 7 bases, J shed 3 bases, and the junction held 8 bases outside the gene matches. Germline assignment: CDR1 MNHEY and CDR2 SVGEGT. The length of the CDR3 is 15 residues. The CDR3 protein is CASNSGGLDTGELFF. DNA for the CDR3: TGTGCCAGCAATTCGGGGGGATTGGACACCGGGGAGCTGTTTTTT.

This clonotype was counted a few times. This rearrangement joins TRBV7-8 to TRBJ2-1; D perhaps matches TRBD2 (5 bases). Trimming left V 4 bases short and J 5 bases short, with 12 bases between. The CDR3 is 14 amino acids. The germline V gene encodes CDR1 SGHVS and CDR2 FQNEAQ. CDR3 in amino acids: CASSSYGVDNEQFF. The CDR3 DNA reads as TGTGCCAGCAGCTCGTACGGGGTCGACAATGAGCAGTTCTTC.

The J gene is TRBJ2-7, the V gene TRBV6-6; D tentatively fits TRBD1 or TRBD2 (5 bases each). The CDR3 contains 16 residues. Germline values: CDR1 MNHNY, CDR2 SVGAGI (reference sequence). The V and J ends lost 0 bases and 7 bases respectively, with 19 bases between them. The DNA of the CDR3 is TGTGCCAGCAGTTACTCACCCGGGACGAGCCTGCCGGAGCAGTACTTC. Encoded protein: CASSYSPGTSLPEQYF.

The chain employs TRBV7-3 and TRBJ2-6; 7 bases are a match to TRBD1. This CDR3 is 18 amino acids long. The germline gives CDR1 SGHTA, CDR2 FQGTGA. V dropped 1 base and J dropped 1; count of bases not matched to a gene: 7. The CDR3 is CASSLRGQVQSGANVLTF. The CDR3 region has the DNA TGTGCCAGCAGCTTAAGAGGACAGGTCCAATCTGGGGCCAACGTCCTGACTTTC.